This TCR beta chain was sequenced for a study of shared clonotypes between healthy human individuals. Only CD45RO-negative cells positively selected for CCR7 counted as naive CD8 cells, so terminally differentiated effector memory CD45RA+ cells were excluded. TCRdb's table, derived via immunoSEQ multiplex PCR, lists solely in-frame clones and lacks some. Of some 740,000 clones listed, nearly 95% are singletons. CDR1 is MRHNA, CDR2 SNTAGT, per germline. The CDR3 spans 15 residues. Trimming removed 3 bases from V and 8 bases from J; junction bases left unmatched: 9. Sequencing was performed on naive CD8+ T cells sorted from blood. This receptor was taken from a man aged 30-40 years in good health. The rearrangement joins TRBV6-4 to TRBJ2-1; TRBD2 matches at 8 bases. In nucleotides, the CDR3 is TGTGCCAGCAGTGAAGGGACTAGGGCACACGATGAGCAGTTCTTC. This codes for CASSEGTRAHDEQFF.